Listed below are T cell receptor beta chains from one sample, sequenced in a study of T cell repertoires in cytomegalovirus infection. TCRdb re-called the reads through MiXCR, storing one row per CDR3 protein. The data hold roughly 300,000 distinct CDR3 sequences, with roughly 24% observed a single time. Sequenced: PBMCs. The origin of the receptors is a human donor in good health (CMV status not recorded). Some clones in this sample may be carry-over from other donors' samples. The CDR3 runs from the conserved cysteine through the conserved F or W.

TRBV11-1	12	TRBJ1-6	CASSSGPSPLHF
TRBV7-8	20	TRBJ2-6	CASSLPRGKGGGSGANVLTF
TRBV24-1	13	TRBJ2-1	CATSGWTGNEQFF
TRBV6-6	14	TRBJ1-2	CASSHTDSNYGYTF
TRBV5-1	15	TRBJ2-6	CASSQGLAGANVLTF
TRBV30	16	TRBJ2-4	CAWSNKRSIAKNIQYF
TRBV25-1	14	TRBJ1-4	CASSDPGNNEKLFF
TRBV23-1	21	TRBJ2-6	CASSQCVDRGKTSVGANVLTF
TRBV5-1	13	TRBJ1-1	CASSLDGSTEAFF
TRBV20-1	14	TRBJ2-7	CSAAGTGDPYEQYF
TRBV7-9	14	TRBJ1-1	CASSLKQGNTEAFF
TRBV11-2	15	TRBJ2-5	CASSPTGVATETQYF
TRBV29-1	12	TRBJ1-5	CSVVPAGGPQHF
TRBV20-1	14	TRBJ2-7	CSARDPGGTHEQYF
TRBV7-6	16	TRBJ2-7	CASSLVSGSGPYEQYF
TRBV6-6	19	TRBJ2-1	CASSEKVAGVGISYNEQFF
TRBV2	16	TRBJ2-2	CASSAEGMGLAGELFF
TRBV29-1	15	TRBJ2-3	CSVEGQGLGADTQYF
TRBV19	14	TRBJ2-1	CASSIGGSYNEQFF
TRBV10-3	17	TRBJ1-4	CAISARAPGQGYEKLFF
TRBV11-2	18	TRBJ2-3	CASSFRPPLAGDADTQYF
TRBV3-1	14	TRBJ1-1	CASTFGDKGTEAFF
TRBV28	12	TRBJ1-5	CASRLTGRAQHF
TRBV7-2	14	TRBJ1-2	CASSLAPGIYGYTF
TRBV19	14	TRBJ2-2	CASRRLSNTGELFF
TRBV7-6	15	TRBJ2-7	CATCLTGQPGYEQYF
TRBV15	18	TRBJ2-1	CATSGRSKGQGTYNEQFF
TRBV5-1	16	TRBJ2-1	CASSSWTGETYNEQFF
TRBV20-1	15	TRBJ2-7	CSAPPGTFVSYEQYF
TRBV6-2/TRBV6-3	16	TRBJ2-1	CASSYSAGDSYNEQFF
TRBV11-2	14	TRBJ1-1	CASSLSPGTSEAFF
TRBV7-8	15	TRBJ1-4	CASSPRQSLREKLFF
TRBV18	18	TRBJ1-2	CASSLTGTANQQNHGYTF
TRBV28	17	TRBJ1-1	CASSLSTGGRMNTEAFF
TRBV27	14	TRBJ2-7	CASGSGPSSYEQYF
TRBV5-1	15	TRBJ1-3	CASSLFSGSGNTIYF
TRBV14	16	TRBJ2-5	CASSQDRGTYQETQYF
TRBV5-5	15	TRBJ2-1	CASSPWGDGRGEQFF
TRBV11-2	17	TRBJ2-3	CASSLAGLAGGQDTQYF
TRBV5-6	13	TRBJ1-5	CASSLSRLEPQHF
TRBV18	14	TRBJ2-5	CASSPLSGGETQYF
TRBV12-3/TRBV12-4	19	TRBJ2-1	CASSLHRAGGQREYNEQFF
TRBV7-2	15	TRBJ2-7	CASRQTSGSSYEQYF
TRBV23-1	16	TRBJ1-2	CASSQWKAPGRGGYTF
TRBV7-9	14	TRBJ1-4	CASSLNTGSEKLFF
TRBV5-6	15	TRBJ2-5	CASSLLKGAGETQYF
TRBV7-9	13	TRBJ2-1	CASSYGLGNEQFF
TRBV28	16	TRBJ2-5	CASSPLGTGGIETQYF
TRBV20-1	13	TRBJ1-2	CSAPTGKNYGYTF
TRBV25-1	13	TRBJ2-1	CASRPSGGNEQFF
TRBV28	13	TRBJ2-7	CASSPGRSLEQYF